Presented here are 32 T cell receptor beta chains from one specimen sequenced in a study of low-dose radiotherapy and immunotherapy resistance in tumors. cDNA synthesis used a TRAV/TRBV-specific primer set for both chains. Over roughly 20 PCR cycles, TCRs were amplified from a constant-region primer and V-primer adapter. TCRdb independently ran MiXCR on the reads; one entry per CDR3 protein. The sample gives about 100,000 distinct CDR3 sequences, roughly 20% of which show up once; approximately 4% is in the top ten. Noted time point: after trial treatment. Indicated treatment: LDRT plus nivolumab, ipilimumab, low-dose cyclophosphamide and aspirin (RACIN trial). The specimen comprised PBMCs, sampled after low-dose radiotherapy plus immunotherapy. These receptors came from a male donor with prostate cancer.

V gene TRBV6-1 combines with J gene TRBJ2-7, with 11 bases lining up with TRBD2. V trimming: 2 bases; J trimming: 2 bases; junction bases outside the gene matches: 5. This CDR3 comprises 16 residues. The germline V gene encodes CDR1 MNHNS and CDR2 SASEGT. For the CDR3, the DNA is TGTGCCAGCAGTGAACTAGCGGGGGGAAGCACCTACGAGCAGTACTTC. Protein product: CASSELAGGSTYEQYF.

This clonotype was observed at least ten times. The chain employs TRBV11-2 and TRBJ2-3; tentative D call: TRBD1 (6 bases). The length of the CDR3 is 14 residues. Germline CDR1 reads SGHAT; CDR2 reads FQNNGV. V was trimmed by 5 bases and J by 6 bases, leaving 15 bases between them. CDR3 coding DNA: TGTGCCAGCAGCCCAGCCAGGGGCCTCGATACGCAGTATTTT. It codes for CASSPARGLDTQYF.

The sample holds many counts of this clonotype. The chain carries TRBV7-6 and TRBJ2-7; 7 nucleotides align to TRBD1. With V trimmed by 0 bases and J by 3 bases, 5 bases remained unmatched. Germline V gene lookup returns CDR1 SGHVS and CDR2 FNYEAQ. This CDR3 comprises 15 residues. In DNA, the CDR3 is TGTGCCAGCAGCTTAGCCGGGACAGCGTACTACGAGCAGTACTTC. As protein: CASSLAGTAYYEQYF. The whole variable domain, remainder taken from reference TRBV7-6 and TRBJ2-7, is GAGVSQSPRYKVTKRGQDVALRCDPISGHVSLYWYRQALGQGPEFLTYFNYEAQQDKSGLPNDRFSAERPEGSISTLTIQRTEQRDSAMYRCASSLAGTAYYEQYFGPGTRLTVT.

This clonotype was detected many times. The gene calls are TRBV2 and TRBJ2-5; no reliable D call. The CDR3 runs 15 residues. V was trimmed by 1 base and J by 0 bases, leaving 9 bases between them. CDR1 is SNHLY, CDR2 FYNNEI, per germline. The CDR3 coding sequence is TGTGCCAGCAGTGAAGAGGGTGGCTACCAAGAGACCCAGTACTTC. Translated: CASSEEGGYQETQYF.

This clonotype was counted ten times or more. J is TRBJ2-5 and V is TRBV7-7, with 11 bases aligning to TRBD2. CDR1 and CDR2 (germline): SSHAT, FNYEAQ (reference sequence). This CDR3 is built from 16 residues. CDR3 amino acids: CASGLAGGPPEETQYF. The CDR3 DNA reads as TGTGCTAGCGGGCTAGCGGGGGGCCCGCCCGAGGAGACCCAGTACTTC.

This clonotype was observed a handful of times. J is TRBJ1-1 and V is TRBV20-1; D possibly corresponds to TRBD1 (5 bases). V lost 5 bases and J 0 bases, leaving 16 bases between the germline ends. This CDR3 has 15 residues. In germline, CDR1 is DFQATT, CDR2 SNEGSKA (reference sequence). The CDR3 DNA reads as TGCAGTGCTCCATATTGGGGCTACATGAACACTGAAGCTTTCTTT. Translation: CSAPYWGYMNTEAFF.

With regard to this clonotype: A far larger clone is only one base removed, so a read error is likely. Here the CDR3 reads CASSLVFDAGEQYF. DNA for the CDR3: TGTGCCAGCAGCTTAGTGTTTGATGCGGGTGAGCAGTACTTC. This chain uses TRBV7-6 with TRBJ2-7, with TRBD2 as a possible D gene (5 bases). The germline V gene encodes CDR1 SGHVS and CDR2 FNYEAQ. The V gene lost 1 base and the J gene lost 7 bases, with 14 bases spanning the gap. There are 14 residues in the CDR3.

This clonotype showed up many times. V and J are TRBV5-5 and TRBJ2-1, with D unclear. The ends were cut back, 5 bases at V and 0 bases at J, with 12 bases in the middle. The CDR3 length is 15 residues. In germline, CDR1 is SGHKS, CDR2 YYEKEE (reference sequence). CDR3 nucleotide sequence: TGTGCCAGCAGATCCCTAGGGAACTCCTACAATGAGCAGTTCTTC. Its translation is CASRSLGNSYNEQFF.

The chain carries TRBV28 and TRBJ2-1, with a weak D call TRBD2 (6 bases). Germline CDR1 MDHEN, CDR2 SYDVKM. Trimming removed 2 bases at V and 5 bases at J, with 19 bases between. The CDR3 has 17 amino acids. The CDR3 region is CASSLPLGGYENNEQFF. CDR3 bases: TGTGCCAGCAGTTTACCCCTGGGGGGATACGAAAACAATGAGCAGTTCTTC.

This clonotype came up many times. The DNA of the CDR3 is TGTGCCAGTAGTATAAGGCCCTACCCTCCTGGCTCCACAGATACGCAGTATTTT. As protein: CASSIRPYPPGSTDTQYF. The V call is TRBV19, the J call TRBJ2-3, with no clear D. This CDR3 region has 18 residues. Germline V gene sequence: CDR1 LNHDA, CDR2 SQIVND (reference sequence). The V end was cut by 2 bases, the J end by 2 bases, with 20 bases between.

The V and J genes are TRBV10-3 and TRBJ2-7; D remains unclear. The germline V and J ends were trimmed by 3 bases and 3 bases, with 6 bases remaining between them. There are 12 residues in the CDR3. Looked up from germline, CDR1 is ENHRY and CDR2 is SYGVKD. The CDR3 DNA sequence: TGTGCCATCAGTGATCTCGTCTACGAGCAGTACTTC. This gives the protein CAISDLVYEQYF.

This clonotype was seen a handful of times. The gene calls are TRBV15 and TRBJ2-7; D ambiguous. The germline V gene encodes CDR1 LNHNV and CDR2 YYDKDF (reference sequence). Trimming stripped 0 bases from V and 6 bases from J, with 21 bases between. CDR3 length: 17 amino acids. In DNA form, the CDR3 reads TGTGCCACCAGCAGAGAGAGAGCGTTTCCCCGCGCCTGCGAGCAGTACTTC. The encoded protein is CATSRERAFPRACEQYF.

In its sample, this clonotype was seen many times. This chain links TRBV19 with TRBJ1-2; D is undetermined. This CDR3 contains 14 residues. Trimming shortened V by 4 bases and J by 4 bases, and 13 bases separated the two germline ends. Germline V CDR1 and CDR2: LNHDA, SQIVND (reference sequence). The CDR3 protein is CASSREEGTYGYTF. CDR3 coding DNA: TGTGCCAGTAGTAGGGAGGAGGGAACCTATGGCTACACCTTC.

The chain has TRBV6-5 and TRBJ1-1; 7 positions match TRBD1. The ends lost 6 bases at V and 3 bases at J; junction bases unmatched: 10. Germline V gives CDR1 MNHEY, CDR2 SVGAGI. CDR3 length equals 15 residues. CDR3 DNA: TGTGCCAGCAGCGCCGAACAGGGGTGGGACACTGAAGCTTTCTTT. Its translation is CASSAEQGWDTEAFF.

In this sample, this clonotype turned up a few times. The chain uses TRBV21-1 and TRBJ2-3; TRBD1 is the table's D call and was not checked against the DNA. TRBV21-1 is tagged as a pseudogene. This CDR3 region has 15 residues. This chain's CDR3 is CASIRGAGRTDTQYF. The CDR3 region has the DNA TGTGCCAGCATCCGGGGGGCAGGGCGAACAGATACGCAGTATTTT.

The chain has TRBV12-3 or TRBV12-4 and TRBJ1-2; 9 bases align to TRBD1. Trimming took 5 bases from V and 8 from J; bases not matched to a gene: 6. The CDR3 spans 13 residues. The CDR3 coding sequence is TGTGCCAGCAGTCCCCGGGACAGGGACGGCTACACCTTC. This codes for CASSPRDRDGYTF.

This clonotype was picked up a small number of times. The chain uses TRBV27 and TRBJ1-1, with D hard to call. The V gene's germline CDR1 is MNHEY and CDR2 SMNVEV (reference sequence). V was cut by 2 bases and J by 1 base, with 5 bases left in between. The CDR3 is 13 residues long. The DNA of the CDR3 is TGTGCCAGCAGTTTAGTAGCGAACACTGAAGCTTTCTTT. Residues: CASSLVANTEAFF.

The rearrangement joins TRBV5-1 to TRBJ2-1; D gene unclear. From germline, CDR1 is SGHRS and CDR2 YFSETQ. V gave up 5 bases and J gave up 8 bases, with 14 bases separating them. CDR3 length equals 13 residues. CDR3 residues: CASRISPSDEQFF. DNA of the CDR3: TGCGCCAGCAGAATCAGCCCCTCGGATGAGCAGTTCTTC.

The CDR3 DNA reads as TGTGCCAGTAGTACCCAGGGAGGGACTGGTAATCAGCCCCAGCATTTT. Protein product: CASSTQGGTGNQPQHF. The gene calls are TRBV19 and TRBJ1-5; D is possibly TRBD1 (5 bases). The germline V gene has CDR1 LNHDA and CDR2 SQIVND (reference sequence). The CDR3 loop spans 16 amino acids. Trimming cost V 4 bases and J 4 bases, with 17 bases left between them. Full variable domain (remainder filled in from reference TRBV19 and TRBJ1-5): DGGITQSPKYLFRKEGQNVTLSCEQNLNHDAMYWYRQDPGQGLRLIYYSQIVNDFQKGDIAEGYSVSREKKESFPLTVTSAQKNPTAFYLCASSTQGGTGNQPQHFGDGTRLSIL.

This clonotype was found a few times. This chain joins TRBV13 and TRBJ1-3; the D is unclear. Trimming took 5 bases from V and 4 from J, leaving 12 bases between them. Germline V gene sequence: CDR1 PRHDT, CDR2 FYEKMQ (reference sequence). The length of the CDR3 is 14 residues. The chain's CDR3 is CASSRNQEGNTIYF. The CDR3 DNA is TGTGCCAGCAGCAGAAACCAGGAAGGAAACACCATATATTTT. The entire variable domain, with the rest obtained from reference TRBV13 and TRBJ1-3, is as follows: AAGVIQSPRHLIKEKRETATLKCYPIPRHDTVYWYQQGPGQDPQFLISFYEKMQSDKGSIPDRFSAQQFSDYHSELNMSSLELGDSALYFCASSRNQEGNTIYFGEGSWLTVV.

The chain uses TRBV3-1 and TRBJ2-3; perhaps TRBD2 as D (6 bases). Germline V gene lookup returns CDR1 LGHDT and CDR2 YNNKEL (reference sequence). The V and J ends lost 7 bases and 6 bases respectively, with 17 bases between them. The CDR3 has 14 amino acids. The CDR3 sequence: CASNARDLSDTQYF. The CDR3 nucleotides read TGTGCCAGCAACGCCCGGGACTTGTCTGATACGCAGTATTTT.

This clonotype has ten or more counts. The chain joins TRBV29-1 to TRBJ2-7; 13 bases are shared with TRBD2. Germline lookup yields CDR1 SQVTM and CDR2 ANQGSEA. The CDR3 is 13 amino acids. Trimming took 4 bases from V and 3 from J; bases not matched to a gene: 0. The CDR3 loop reads CSVGTSGGYEQYF. The CDR3 nucleotides are TGCAGCGTTGGGACTAGCGGGGGCTACGAGCAGTACTTC.

This clonotype was found many times. The chain combines TRBV6-1 with TRBJ2-1, with D possibly being TRBD2 (6 bases). The CDR3 runs 13 residues. V lost 6 bases and J lost 5, with 11 bases in between. From germline, CDR1 is MNHNS and CDR2 SASEGT. CDR3 in DNA: TGTGCCAGCAGGGAGGGACCGAACAATGAGCAGTTCTTC. Translating it yields CASREGPNNEQFF.

At least ten counts were recorded for this clonotype. The rearrangement uses TRBV5-6 and TRBJ2-1; 11 nucleotides agree with TRBD2. Germline assignment: CDR1 SGHDT and CDR2 YYEEEE. After removal of 3 bases from V and 1 base from J, the junction contained 3 bases not matched to a gene. This CDR3 has 16 amino acids. The CDR3 DNA is TGTGCCAGCAGCTCCCTAGCGGGGGGTTCCTACAATGAGCAGTTCTTC. Translating gives CASSSLAGGSYNEQFF.

This clonotype appeared many times. The chain employs TRBV3-1 and TRBJ2-1, with D perhaps TRBD2 (5 bases). The V end was cut by 1 base, the J end by 2 bases, with 12 bases between. The CDR3 consists of 16 residues. CDR1 LGHDT and CDR2 YNNKEL come from the germline V gene (reference sequence). The CDR3 coding sequence is TGTGCCAGCAGCCAAGTTAGGGCTAGCACCTACAATGAGCAGTTCTTC. This encodes CASSQVRASTYNEQFF.

This clonotype was detected many times. This chain connects TRBV7-2 to TRBJ1-2; the D is unclear. Looked up from germline, CDR1 is SGHTA and CDR2 is FQGNSA. This CDR3 region has 14 residues. V was trimmed by 1 base and J by 2 bases, leaving 8 bases between them. CDR3 sequence reads: CASSLGWENYGYTF. In DNA, the CDR3 is TGTGCCAGCAGCTTAGGGTGGGAGAACTATGGCTACACCTTC.

The table lists this clonotype with many counts. This rearrangement joins TRBV5-6 to TRBJ2-5; no firm D call. Germline CDR1 is SGHDT and CDR2 is YYEEEE. The CDR3 contains 13 residues. V was shortened by 4 bases and J by 7 bases, with 14 bases between the two germline ends. CDR3 DNA: TGTGCCAGCAGCGGTGGTGGGTCGTGGACCCAGTACTTC. Translated: CASSGGGSWTQYF.

This clonotype was found many times. V usage is TRBV3-1 and J usage is TRBJ2-3, with D perhaps being TRBD1 or TRBD2 (6 bases each). The CDR3 has 13 amino acids. The V gene's germline CDR1 is LGHDT and CDR2 YNNKEL (reference sequence). Trimming removed 7 bases from V and 5 bases from J, with 13 bases in between. For the CDR3, the DNA is TGTGCCAGCACCAGAGGGGGGCAAGATACGCAGTATTTT. Translating it yields CASTRGGQDTQYF.

As regards this clonotype: Since a far larger clone is one base different, this is likely a read error. The chain uses TRBV5-4 and TRBJ2-1; 8 nucleotides align to TRBD2. Per germline, CDR1 SGHNT and CDR2 YYREEE (reference sequence). This CDR3 region has 15 residues. The ends lost 4 bases at V and 13 bases at J; junction bases unmatched: 16. The CDR3 sequence: CASSQAGEPQETQFF. The CDR3 nucleotides read TGTGCCAGCAGCCAAGCGGGGGAGCCTCAAGAGACCCAGTTCTTC.

This clonotype appeared a few times. This rearrangement joins TRBV28 to TRBJ2-3; either TRBD1 or TRBD2 may fit D (6 bases each). The CDR3 is made up of 14 amino acids. From germline, CDR1 is MDHEN and CDR2 SYDVKM. Trimming shortened V by 11 bases and J by 2 bases, and 17 bases separated the two germline ends. The CDR3 protein is CAGRGARPTDTQYF. The CDR3 DNA reads as TGTGCCGGTAGGGGGGCGCGGCCCACAGATACGCAGTATTTT. Together with reference TRBV28 and TRBJ2-3, the CDR3 gives the full variable domain: DVKVTQSSRYLVKRTGEKVFLECVQDMDHENMFWYRQDPGLGLRLIYFSYDVKMKEKGDIPEGYSVSREKKERFSLILESASTNQTSMYLCAGRGARPTDTQYFGPGTRLTVL.

Ten or more counts support this clonotype. V gene TRBV4-2 combines with J gene TRBJ2-1; 8 bases fit TRBD2. Germline V gene lookup returns CDR1 LGHNA and CDR2 YNFKEQ. After removal of 1 base from V and 9 bases from J, the junction contained 14 bases not matched to a gene. The length of the CDR3 is 17 residues. The CDR3 loop reads CASSQASRDYGGGEQFF. In DNA form, the CDR3 reads TGTGCCAGCAGCCAAGCTAGCCGGGACTACGGGGGGGGTGAGCAGTTCTTC.

This clonotype was seen ten or more times. The chain couples TRBV29-1 to TRBJ1-4; 7 nucleotides align to TRBD1. Germline V gives CDR1 SQVTM, CDR2 ANQGSEA. Trimming took 6 bases from V and 5 from J; bases not matched to a gene: 6. This CDR3 comprises 13 residues. The CDR3 loop reads CSVSGTANEKLFF. The CDR3 DNA reads as TGCAGCGTGAGCGGGACAGCAAATGAAAAACTGTTTTTT.